The T cell receptor beta chain under discussion was sequenced for a study of blood T cells in healthy people across ages. This clonotype has just a few counts. As yet, its antigen is unknown. Through a sample-barcoded 5' primer and a J-beta primer mix, a second PCR was run for 7 to 11 cycles. Any given sample supplied a minimum of 2.5 million CDR3-containing paired-end reads. MiXCR, applied by TCRdb to the 5' RACE reads, yields one record per CDR3 protein. In the table there are fewer than 800,000 distinct CDR3 sequences, roughly 20% of which are singletons. The germline gives CDR1 SGHRS, CDR2 YFSETQ. Trimming removed 0 bases from V and 2 bases from J; junction bases left unmatched: 5. There are 16 residues in the CDR3. Study observations and caveats: Strong correlation was found linking TCR beta diversity to naive T cell percentage.

Donors each provided approximately 9.6 milliliters of peripheral blood. The chain combines TRBV5-1 with TRBJ1-1; 9 positions match TRBD1. What was sequenced was blood. The sequence was obtained from a man between 65 and 79 years old in good health. The CDR3 protein is CASSLAQGAGNTEAFF. Written as DNA, the CDR3 is TGCGCCAGCAGCTTGGCACAGGGGGCGGGCAACACTGAAGCTTTCTTT.